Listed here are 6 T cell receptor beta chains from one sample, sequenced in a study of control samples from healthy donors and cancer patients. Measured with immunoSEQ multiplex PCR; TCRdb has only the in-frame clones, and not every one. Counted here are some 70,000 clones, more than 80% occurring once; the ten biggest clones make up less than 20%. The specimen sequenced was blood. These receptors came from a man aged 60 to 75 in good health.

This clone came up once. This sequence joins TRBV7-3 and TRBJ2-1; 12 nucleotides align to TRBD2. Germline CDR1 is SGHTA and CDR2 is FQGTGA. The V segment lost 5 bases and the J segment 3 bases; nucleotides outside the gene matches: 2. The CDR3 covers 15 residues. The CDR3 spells CASSPGLAGYNEQFF. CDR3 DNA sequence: TGTGCCAGCAGCCCGGGACTAGCGGGCTACAATGAGCAGTTCTTC.

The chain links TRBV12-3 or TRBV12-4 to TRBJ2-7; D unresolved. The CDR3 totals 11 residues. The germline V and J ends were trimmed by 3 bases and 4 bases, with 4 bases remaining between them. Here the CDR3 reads CASSFSYEQYF. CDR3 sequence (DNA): TGTGCCAGCAGTTTCAGTTACGAGCAGTACTTC.

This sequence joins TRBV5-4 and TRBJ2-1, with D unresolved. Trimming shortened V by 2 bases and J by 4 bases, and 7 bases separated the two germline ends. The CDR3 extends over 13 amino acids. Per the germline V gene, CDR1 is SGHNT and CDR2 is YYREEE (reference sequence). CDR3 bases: TGTGCCAGCAGCTTTACAGCATACAATGAGCAGTTCTTC. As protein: CASSFTAYNEQFF.

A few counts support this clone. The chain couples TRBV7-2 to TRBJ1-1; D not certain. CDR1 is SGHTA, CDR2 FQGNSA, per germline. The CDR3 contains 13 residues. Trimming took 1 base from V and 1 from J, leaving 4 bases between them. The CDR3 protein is CASSLEANTEAFF. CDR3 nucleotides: TGTGCCAGCAGCTTAGAAGCGAACACTGAAGCTTTCTTT.

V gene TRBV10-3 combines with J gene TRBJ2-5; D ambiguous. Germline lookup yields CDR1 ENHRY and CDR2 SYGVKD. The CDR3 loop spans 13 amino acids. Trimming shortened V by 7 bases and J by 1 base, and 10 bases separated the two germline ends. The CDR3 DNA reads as TGTGCCATCAATGGGCGGCCCCAAGAGACCCAGTACTTC. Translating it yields CAINGRPQETQYF.

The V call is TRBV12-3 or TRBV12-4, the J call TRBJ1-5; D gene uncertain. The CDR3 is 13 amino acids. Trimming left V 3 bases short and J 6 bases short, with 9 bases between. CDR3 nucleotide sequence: TGTGCCAGCAGTTTCGCAGAAGGTCAGCCCCAGCATTTT. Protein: CASSFAEGQPQHF.